Listed below are T cell receptor beta chains from one sample, sequenced in a study of vaccination effects on CD4 cells after COVID-19. The data were produced by immunoSEQ multiplex PCR, yet TCRdb's version contains in-frame clones alone and is incomplete. The repertoire includes around 50,000 clones, nearly 75% of them detected once, and about 5.4% sits in the top ten. These receptors' targets are unknown. The sequencing here drew on CD4+ T cells from PBMCs cultured without peptide, taken after COVID-19 vaccination. The receptors were sampled from a human donor who had a prior SARS-CoV-2 infection. Each CDR3 is given with its conserved first and last residue. A D gene is named only where the DNA matches it firmly. A clone size is listed for some rows: how often the clone was seen (once, few, many), or a class if it is expanded.

TGTGCCAGCAGCTTAGCGGCTCGGGGCACAGATACGCAGTATTTT	CASSLAARGTDTQYF	TRBV7-2	TRBJ2-3	-	few
TGTGCCACCAGCAGAGGAGTGTCCCCCTCTGGGGCCAACGTCCTGACTTTC	CATSRGVSPSGANVLTF	TRBV15	TRBJ2-6	-	-
TGTGCCAGCAGTCTCTTTTCCCGGGAAAAACTGTTTTTT	CASSLFSREKLFF	TRBV28	TRBJ1-4	-	-
TGTGCCAGCAGCTTGGGTAGTGGGGGGGCGGTCTCTGAAGCTTTCTTT	CASSLGSGGAVSEAFF	TRBV5-6	TRBJ1-1	-	-
-	CASSNTWSSTSVEEQYF	TRBV7-9	TRBJ2-7	-	-
TGTGCCTGGAGTGTCCGGGGAGCCCTCTCCAATGAGCAGTTCTTC	CAWSVRGALSNEQFF	TRBV30	TRBJ2-1	-	once
TGTGCCCCTCGTCAAGTCCTAGCGGGAGGGGGCGAGCAGTACTTC	CAPRQVLAGGGEQYF	TRBV19	TRBJ2-7	TRBD2	-
TGTGCCAGCAAGTACCAAGAGACCCAGTACTTC	CASKYQETQYF	TRBV2	TRBJ2-5	-	-
TGTGCCAGCAGTTTGGCAGAAGGAAACACCATATATTTT	CASSLAEGNTIYF	TRBV2	TRBJ1-3	-	-
TGTGCCAGCAGTCCTCTAGCGGGGGCGAAGCTAGGACCCTACGAGCAGTACTTC	CASSPLAGAKLGPYEQYF	TRBV6-6	TRBJ2-7	TRBD2	-
TGTGCCAGCAGCCAAGGGGAGAACTTCCGCACAGATACGCAGTATTTT	CASSQGENFRTDTQYF	TRBV3-1/TRBV3-2	TRBJ2-3	-	-
TGCGCCAGCAGCCCTAGCGGGTTTAACACCGGGGAGCTGTTTTTT	CASSPSGFNTGELFF	TRBV5-1	TRBJ2-2	TRBD2	-
TGTGCCAGCAGCCACCGGGACAGTGAACGAGGGGCCAACTACGAGCAGTACTTC	CASSHRDSERGANYEQYF	TRBV4-2	TRBJ2-7	TRBD1	-
TGTGCCAGCAGCCAAGAACTAGGACCGACTCTCTCTGGAAACACCATATATTTT	CASSQELGPTLSGNTIYF	TRBV4-2	TRBJ1-3	-	-
TGCGCCAGCAGCCCCCAACAGGGAATGAACACTGAAGCTTTCTTT	CASSPQQGMNTEAFF	TRBV5-1	TRBJ1-1	-	few
TGTGCCAGCAGGGCTGGACTGAGCAATCAGCCCCAGCATTTT	CASRAGLSNQPQHF	TRBV2	TRBJ1-5	-	-
TGTGCCTGGAGTCCCTCCGAGGCAGGCGTCATGCCCTACGAGCAGTACTTC	CAWSPSEAGVMPYEQYF	TRBV30	TRBJ2-7	-	-
TGTGCCAGCAGCCAAGTGCCGCAAGAGACCCAGTACTTC	CASSQVPQETQYF	TRBV3-1/TRBV3-2	TRBJ2-5	-	-
TGTGCCAGCAGCCGATGGGGACAGGGGGCTTTTCCCCTCCACTTT	CASSRWGQGAFPLHF	TRBV14	TRBJ1-6	TRBD1	few
TGCAGTGCTAGTGGGGCCCTATCCTACGAGCAGTACTTC	CSASGALSYEQYF	TRBV20-1	TRBJ2-7	-	-
TGTGCCAGCAGGGGGCGGGCTAGCGGGGTTTCTAGCACAGATACGCAGTATTTT	CASRGRASGVSSTDTQYF	TRBV11-2	TRBJ2-3	TRBD2	-
TGTGCCAGTCATCCGGGACAGGGGGTTCCAGATACGCAGTATTTT	CASHPGQGVPDTQYF	TRBV19	TRBJ2-3	TRBD1	-
TGTGCCAGCAGCTTATCTGGATTAACAGATACGCAGTATTTT	CASSLSGLTDTQYF	TRBV11-3	TRBJ2-3	-	-
TGTGCCAGCAGCCCACAGGGGGGGGCTAACTATGGCTACACCTTC	CASSPQGGANYGYTF	TRBV7-2	TRBJ1-2	TRBD1	-
TGTGCCAGCAGCTTAAGCTACAGGGTCATGGAGCAGTTCTTC	CASSLSYRVMEQFF	TRBV7-9	TRBJ2-1	-	-
TGTGCCAGCAGCCAACCTAGCGGGAGGACCCATAATGAGCAGTTCTTC	CASSQPSGRTHNEQFF	TRBV4-2	TRBJ2-1	TRBD2	-
TGTGCCAGCTCACAGCAGGGGGCTGGTGAAAAACTGTTTTTT	CASSQQGAGEKLFF	TRBV18	TRBJ1-4	TRBD1	-
TGTGCCAGCAGCTTAGGACCGGGAGTAGGAGAGACCCAGTACTTC	CASSLGPGVGETQYF	TRBV7-2	TRBJ2-5	-	-
TGTGCCTGGAGCTTCGGTCAGAATTATCAGCCCCAGCATTTT	CAWSFGQNYQPQHF	TRBV30	TRBJ1-5	-	once